One and the same sample provided the 19 T cell receptor beta chains below, sequenced in a study of Ad26.COV2.S vaccination and SARS-CoV-2 variants. Libraries were prepared by immunoSEQ multiplex PCR; TCRdb keeps only in-frame clonotypes and omits some of them. The profile covers around 86,000 clones, with less than 85% appearing a single time and about a sixth taken by the ten largest. Source: peripheral blood, taken after recovery from COVID-19. Every receptor here comes from a human donor who had recovered from COVID-19.

This clone turned up a few times. The genes are TRBV18 and TRBJ1-2; D remains unclear. V lost 2 bases and J lost 0, with 7 bases in between. Germline CDR1 reads KGHSH; CDR2 reads LQKENI. There are 14 residues in the CDR3. The DNA for the CDR3 is TGTGCCAGCTCACCAAGGCAGGCTAACTATGGCTACACCTTC. It is translated as CASSPRQANYGYTF.

The chain has TRBV28 and TRBJ2-1, with 10 bases aligning to TRBD1. The CDR3 spans 15 residues. After removal of 5 bases from V and 5 bases from J, the junction contained 6 bases not matched to a gene. CDR1 is MDHEN and CDR2 is SYDVKM in the germline V gene. The CDR3 DNA reads TGTGCCAGCAGTCCACGGGGACAGGGGAACAATGAGCAGTTCTTC. Residues: CASSPRGQGNNEQFF.

The V gene is TRBV28, the J gene TRBJ2-2, with D tentatively TRBD2 (6 bases). The germline V and J ends were trimmed by 6 bases and 0 bases, with 20 bases remaining between them. The CDR3 runs to 18 residues. From germline, CDR1 is MDHEN and CDR2 SYDVKM. This CDR3 reads CASSFTARDFANTGELFF. The CDR3 coding sequence is TGTGCCAGCAGCTTCACGGCCCGGGACTTCGCGAACACCGGGGAGCTGTTTTTT.

The V call is TRBV28, the J call TRBJ2-1; 8 bases are a match to TRBD2. The CDR3 runs 12 residues. Germline V lookup: CDR1 MDHEN, CDR2 SYDVKM. V trimming: 3 bases; J trimming: 10 bases; junction bases outside the gene matches: 2. The DNA of the CDR3 is TGTGCCAGCAGTTTGCCTAGCGGGGAGCAGTTCTTC. This translates into CASSLPSGEQFF.

The chain carries TRBV12-5 and TRBJ1-2; D unresolved. The V end lost 1 base, the J end lost 3 bases, and 6 bases lay between the germline ends. Germline-derived CDR1 and CDR2 are LGHNT and FRNRAP. CDR3 length: 13 amino acids. As DNA, the CDR3 is TGTGCTAGTGGTTTGGCCGGGTACTATGGCTACACCTTC. Translation: CASGLAGYYGYTF.

This clone has ten or more counts. The chain employs TRBV29-1 and TRBJ2-1; possibly TRBD2 for D (5 bases). The V end lost 6 bases, the J end lost 4 bases, and 22 bases lay between the germline ends. The CDR3 contains 16 residues. CDR1 SQVTM and CDR2 ANQGSEA come from the germline V gene. CDR3 sequence reads: CSVDGGVDHLYNEQFF. The DNA of the CDR3 is TGCAGCGTGGATGGAGGAGTGGACCATCTATACAATGAGCAGTTCTTC.

The chain links TRBV5-4 to TRBJ2-1; 10 nucleotides align to TRBD2. The J segment lost 9 bases and the V segment lost 10 bases, leaving 16 bases of the junction unmatched. The CDR3 spans 15 residues. CDR1 SGHNT and CDR2 YYREEE come from the germline V gene (reference sequence). CDR3 protein: CAVTPGLAGEGEQFF. The CDR3 bases are TGTGCCGTAACGCCGGGGCTAGCGGGAGAGGGTGAGCAGTTCTTC.

The V gene is TRBV28, the J gene TRBJ2-5, with a possible D match to TRBD1 (6 bases). Trimming pared 5 bases from V and 3 bases from J, leaving 10 bases between. Germline assignment: CDR1 MDHEN and CDR2 SYDVKM. There are 13 residues in the CDR3. CDR3: CASSGAGEETQYF. For the CDR3, the DNA is TGTGCCAGCAGTGGGGCAGGGGAAGAGACCCAGTACTTC.

DNA of the CDR3: TGTGCCAGCTCACCAGGGGCAGGGCAAGGCTACACCTTC. It yields the protein CASSPGAGQGYTF. The rearrangement links TRBV18 to TRBJ1-2; D is perhaps TRBD1 (5 bases). Per the germline V gene, CDR1 is KGHSH and CDR2 is LQKENI. The CDR3 contains 13 residues. V lost 2 bases to trimming and J lost 8 bases, with 12 bases between them.

The CDR3 region has the DNA TGCGCCAGCAGCTCGGAACAGGGAAGCTATGGCTACACCTTC. It yields the protein CASSSEQGSYGYTF. This chain joins TRBV5-1 and TRBJ1-2, with D tentatively TRBD1 (6 bases). Germline V gene data show CDR1 as SGHRS and CDR2 as YFSETQ. The CDR3 covers 14 residues. V was cut by 3 bases and J by 4 bases, with 13 bases left in between.

The chain recombines TRBV7-2 with TRBJ2-5; D possibly corresponds to TRBD2 (6 bases). The CDR3 is made up of 17 amino acids. Between the trimmed V and J ends, which lost 4 bases and 2 bases, there was a span of 20 bases. CDR1 and CDR2 (germline): SGHTA, FQGNSA. CDR3 sequence: CASSSFGRGGTQETQYF. In DNA, the CDR3 is TGTGCCAGCAGCTCCTTCGGGCGGGGTGGGACGCAAGAGACCCAGTACTTC.

J is TRBJ2-3 and V is TRBV6-2 or TRBV6-3; D call uncertain. The CDR3 has 16 residues. Trimming cost V 0 bases and J 2 bases, with 12 bases left between them. In germline, CDR1 is MNHEY, CDR2 SVGEGT. In DNA, the CDR3 is TGTGCCAGCAGTTACTCGATAGAGAGGTCCACAGATACGCAGTATTTT. This gives the protein CASSYSIERSTDTQYF.

The V call is TRBV2, the J call TRBJ2-3; a weak D match, TRBD2 (6 bases). The CDR3 is 16 amino acids. Trimming took off 0 bases at V and 2 bases at J, with 12 bases between the two ends. The germline CDR1 and CDR2 sequences are SNHLY and FYNNEI. CDR3 DNA sequence: TGTGCCAGCAGTGAAGCGCTTGGGGACTCCACAGATACGCAGTATTTT. Its translation: CASSEALGDSTDTQYF.

This rearrangement joins TRBV7-2 to TRBJ2-5; D could derive from TRBD1 or TRBD2 (5 bases each). Germline V lookup: CDR1 SGHTA, CDR2 FQGNSA. V lost 3 bases and J 4 bases, leaving 9 bases between the germline ends. This CDR3 comprises 13 residues. The DNA of the CDR3 is TGTGCCAGCAGCTTGGCAGGGACAGAGACCCAGTACTTC. Its protein is CASSLAGTETQYF.

The chain uses TRBV5-3 and TRBJ1-2; D gene ambiguous. TRBV5-3 has ORF status, its function being uncertain. The length of the CDR3 is 11 residues. The CDR3 loop is CATYGSWGYTF. The CDR3, as DNA: TGTGCGACTTACGGGAGTTGGGGCTACACCTTC.

The rearrangement links TRBV7-8 to TRBJ2-7; possibly TRBD1 for D (5 bases). Between the trimmed V and J ends, which lost 1 base and 1 base, there was a span of 11 bases. The CDR3 is made up of 15 amino acids. Germline lookup yields CDR1 SGHVS and CDR2 FQNEAQ. The CDR3 loop is CASSLGRANSYEQYF. CDR3 in DNA: TGTGCCAGCAGCTTAGGCAGGGCCAATTCCTACGAGCAGTACTTC.

This clone turned up a few times. The V and J genes are TRBV18 and TRBJ1-5; 10 nucleotides line up with TRBD1. V lost 3 bases, J lost 6 bases, and 8 bases stayed unmatched. This CDR3 is 16 amino acids long. CDR1 is KGHSH and CDR2 is LQKENI in the germline V gene. Written as DNA, the CDR3 is TGTGCCAGCTCACCCCCCGCGACAGGGGGCATTCAGCCCCAGCATTTT. Its protein product is CASSPPATGGIQPQHF. Filled out from reference TRBV18 and TRBJ1-5, the complete variable domain reads NAGVMQNPRHLVRRRGQEARLRCSPMKGHSHVYWYRQLPEEGLKFMVYLQKENIIDESGMPKERFSAEFPKEGPSILRIQQVVRGDSAAYFCASSPPATGGIQPQHFGDGTRLSIL.

The chain is built from TRBV28 and TRBJ2-2, with TRBD1 identical over 10 bases. Germline CDR1 MDHEN, CDR2 SYDVKM. The V and J ends lost 6 bases and 6 bases, in that order; junction bases with no gene match: 4. The length of the CDR3 is 14 residues. CDR3 bases: TGTGCCAGCAGATCGACAGGGGGCCCCGGGGAGCTGTTTTTT. Translating gives CASRSTGGPGELFF.

The genes are TRBV9 and TRBJ1-2, with 7 bases lining up with TRBD1. The J segment lost 5 bases and the V segment lost 3 bases, leaving 10 bases of the junction unmatched. This CDR3 comprises 15 residues. Germline CDR1 is SGDLS and CDR2 is YYNGEE. The DNA for the CDR3 is TGTGCCAGCAGCGCCGCCGACAGGGTGAAGTATGGCTACACCTTC. Translated: CASSAADRVKYGYTF.